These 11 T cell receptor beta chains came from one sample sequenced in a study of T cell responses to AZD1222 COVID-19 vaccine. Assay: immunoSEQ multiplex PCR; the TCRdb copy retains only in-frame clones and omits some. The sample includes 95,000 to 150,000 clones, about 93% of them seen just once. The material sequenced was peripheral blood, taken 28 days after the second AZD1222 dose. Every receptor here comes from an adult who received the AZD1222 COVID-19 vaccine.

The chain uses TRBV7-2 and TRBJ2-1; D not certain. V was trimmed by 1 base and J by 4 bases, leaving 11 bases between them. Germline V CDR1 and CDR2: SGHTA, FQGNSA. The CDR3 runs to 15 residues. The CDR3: CASSLDGRPYNEQFF. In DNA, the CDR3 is TGTGCCAGCAGCTTAGATGGACGGCCATACAATGAGCAGTTCTTC.

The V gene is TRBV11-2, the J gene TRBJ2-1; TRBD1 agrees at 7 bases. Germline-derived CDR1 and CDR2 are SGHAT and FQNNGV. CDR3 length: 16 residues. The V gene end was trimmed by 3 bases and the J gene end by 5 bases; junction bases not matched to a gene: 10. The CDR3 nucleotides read TGTGCCAGCAGCTTTACAGGGGCCCTTGGGGACAATGAGCAGTTCTTC. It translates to CASSFTGALGDNEQFF.

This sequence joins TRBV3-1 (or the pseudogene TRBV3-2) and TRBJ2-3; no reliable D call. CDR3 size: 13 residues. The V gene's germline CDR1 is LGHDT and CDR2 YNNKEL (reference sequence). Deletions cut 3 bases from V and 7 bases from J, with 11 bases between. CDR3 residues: CASSQSSAHTQYF. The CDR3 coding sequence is TGTGCCAGCAGCCAGAGTTCTGCTCATACGCAGTATTTT.

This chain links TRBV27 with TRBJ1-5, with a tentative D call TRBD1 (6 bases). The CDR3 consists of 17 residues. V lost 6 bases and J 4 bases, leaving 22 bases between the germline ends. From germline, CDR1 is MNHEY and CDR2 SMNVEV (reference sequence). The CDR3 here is CASRPFQGLSSNQPQHF. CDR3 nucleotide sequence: TGTGCCAGCAGACCTTTCCAGGGGTTATCCTCTAATCAGCCCCAGCATTTT.

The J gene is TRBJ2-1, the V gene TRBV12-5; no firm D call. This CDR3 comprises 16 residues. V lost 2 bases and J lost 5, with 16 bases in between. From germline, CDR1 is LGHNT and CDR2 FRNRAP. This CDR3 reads CASGLRAGWGNNEQFF. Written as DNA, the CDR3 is TGTGCTAGTGGTTTGAGAGCCGGGTGGGGTAACAATGAGCAGTTCTTC.

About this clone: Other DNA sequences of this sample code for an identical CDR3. The CDR3 is CASSLPTDTQYF. CDR3 nucleotide sequence: TGTGCCAGCAGTCTGCCCACAGATACGCAGTATTTT. This chain uses TRBV5-4 with TRBJ2-3; no clear D gene. Germline lookup yields CDR1 SGHNT and CDR2 YYREEE (reference sequence). This CDR3 region has 12 residues. The V gene lost 5 bases and the J gene lost 2 bases, with 6 bases spanning the gap.

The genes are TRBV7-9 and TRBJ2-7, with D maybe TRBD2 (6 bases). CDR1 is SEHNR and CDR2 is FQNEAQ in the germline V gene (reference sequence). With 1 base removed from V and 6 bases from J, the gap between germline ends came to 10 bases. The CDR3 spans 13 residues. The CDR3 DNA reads TGTGCCAGCAGCTTAGGGGCGGGGACCGAGCAGTACTTC. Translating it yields CASSLGAGTEQYF.

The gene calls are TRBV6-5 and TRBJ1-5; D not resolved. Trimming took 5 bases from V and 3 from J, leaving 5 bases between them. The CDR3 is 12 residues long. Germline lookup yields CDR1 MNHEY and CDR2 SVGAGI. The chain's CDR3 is CASSNLNQPQHF. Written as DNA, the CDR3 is TGTGCCAGCAGTAACCTCAATCAGCCCCAGCATTTT.

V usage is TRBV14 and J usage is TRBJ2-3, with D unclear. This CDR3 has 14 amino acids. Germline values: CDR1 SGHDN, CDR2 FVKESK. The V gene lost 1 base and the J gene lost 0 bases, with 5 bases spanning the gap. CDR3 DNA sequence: TGTGCCAGCAGCCAAGGGCGCAGCACAGATACGCAGTATTTT. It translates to CASSQGRSTDTQYF.

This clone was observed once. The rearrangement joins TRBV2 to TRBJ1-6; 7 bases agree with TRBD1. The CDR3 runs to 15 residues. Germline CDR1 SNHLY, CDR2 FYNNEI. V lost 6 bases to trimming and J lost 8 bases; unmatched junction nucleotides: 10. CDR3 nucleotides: TGTGCCAGCAGGCCGCGACAGGGTTATGATTCACCCCTCCACTTT. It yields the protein CASRPRQGYDSPLHF.

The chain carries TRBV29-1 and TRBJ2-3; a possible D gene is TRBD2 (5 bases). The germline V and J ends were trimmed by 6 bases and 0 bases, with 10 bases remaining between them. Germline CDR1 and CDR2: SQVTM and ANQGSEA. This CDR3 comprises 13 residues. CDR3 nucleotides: TGCAGCGTCGGGGAGTCTAGCACAGATACGCAGTATTTT. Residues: CSVGESSTDTQYF.